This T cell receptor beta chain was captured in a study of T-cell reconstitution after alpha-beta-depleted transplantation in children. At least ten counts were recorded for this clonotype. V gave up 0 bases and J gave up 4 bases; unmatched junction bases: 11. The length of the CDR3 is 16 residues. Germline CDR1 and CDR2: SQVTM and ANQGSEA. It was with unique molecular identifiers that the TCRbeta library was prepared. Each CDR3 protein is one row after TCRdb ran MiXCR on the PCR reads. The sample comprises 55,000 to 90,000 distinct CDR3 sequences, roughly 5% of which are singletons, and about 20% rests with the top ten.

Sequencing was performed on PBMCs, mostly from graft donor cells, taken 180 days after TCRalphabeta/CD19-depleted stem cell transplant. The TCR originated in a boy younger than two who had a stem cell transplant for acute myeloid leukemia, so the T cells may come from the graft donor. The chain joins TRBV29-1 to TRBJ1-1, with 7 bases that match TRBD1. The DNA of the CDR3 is TGCAGCGTTGAAGAAGAAAGGGTATACAGGGGCACTGAAGCTTTCTTT. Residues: CSVEEERVYRGTEAFF.